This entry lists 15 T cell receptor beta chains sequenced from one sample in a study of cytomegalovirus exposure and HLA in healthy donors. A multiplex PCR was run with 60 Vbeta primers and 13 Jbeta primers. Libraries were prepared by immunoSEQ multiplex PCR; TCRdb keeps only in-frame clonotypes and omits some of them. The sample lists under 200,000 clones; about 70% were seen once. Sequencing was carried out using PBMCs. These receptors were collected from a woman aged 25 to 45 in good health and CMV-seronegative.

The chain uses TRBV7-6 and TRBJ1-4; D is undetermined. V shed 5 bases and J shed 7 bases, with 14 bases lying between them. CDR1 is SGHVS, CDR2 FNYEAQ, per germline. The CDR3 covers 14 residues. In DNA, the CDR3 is TGTGCCAGCAGCCCGGTCGAGACGGGTGAAAAACTGTTTTTT. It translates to CASSPVETGEKLFF.

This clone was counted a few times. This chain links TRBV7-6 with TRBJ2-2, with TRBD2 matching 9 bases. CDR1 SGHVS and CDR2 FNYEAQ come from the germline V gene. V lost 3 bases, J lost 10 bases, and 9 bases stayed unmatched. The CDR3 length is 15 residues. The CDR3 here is CASSFQIAGVAELFF. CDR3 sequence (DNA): TGTGCCAGCAGCTTTCAGATAGCGGGAGTCGCGGAGCTGTTTTTT.

The CDR3 loop is CASSQDSGLRSYEQYF. CDR3 in DNA: TGCGCCAGCAGCCAAGATTCAGGACTGCGCTCCTACGAGCAGTACTTC. The V gene is TRBV4-1, the J gene TRBJ2-7; D may be TRBD2 (5 bases). Germline CDR1 MGHRA, CDR2 YSYEKL. Trimming removed 0 bases at V and 0 bases at J, with 12 bases between. This CDR3 contains 16 residues.

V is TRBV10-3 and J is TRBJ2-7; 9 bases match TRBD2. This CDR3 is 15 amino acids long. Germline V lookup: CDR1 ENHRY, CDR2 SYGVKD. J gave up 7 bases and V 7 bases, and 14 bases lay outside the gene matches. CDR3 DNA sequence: TGTGCCATCATGGAGTCAGGCGGGGGGGCCCGGGAGCAGTACTTC. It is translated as CAIMESGGGAREQYF.

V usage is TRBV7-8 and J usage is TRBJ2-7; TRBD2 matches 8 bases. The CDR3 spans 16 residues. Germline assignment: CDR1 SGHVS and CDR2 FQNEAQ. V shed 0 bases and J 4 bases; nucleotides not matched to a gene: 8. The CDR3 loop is CASSLAFAGGPYEQYF. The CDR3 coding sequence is TGTGCCAGCAGCTTAGCCTTTGCGGGAGGCCCATACGAGCAGTACTTC.

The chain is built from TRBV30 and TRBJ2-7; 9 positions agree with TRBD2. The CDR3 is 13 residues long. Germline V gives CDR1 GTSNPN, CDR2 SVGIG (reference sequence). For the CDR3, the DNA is TGTGGGTATGGCCTAGCGGGAAACTACGAGCAGTACTTC. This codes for CGYGLAGNYEQYF.

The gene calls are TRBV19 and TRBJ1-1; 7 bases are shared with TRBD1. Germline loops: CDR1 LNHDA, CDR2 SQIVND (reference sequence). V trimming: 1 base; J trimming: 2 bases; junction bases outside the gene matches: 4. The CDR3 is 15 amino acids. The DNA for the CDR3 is TGTGCCAGTAGTATAGCGGCAGGGGGTAACACTGAAGCTTTCTTT. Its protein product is CASSIAAGGNTEAFF.

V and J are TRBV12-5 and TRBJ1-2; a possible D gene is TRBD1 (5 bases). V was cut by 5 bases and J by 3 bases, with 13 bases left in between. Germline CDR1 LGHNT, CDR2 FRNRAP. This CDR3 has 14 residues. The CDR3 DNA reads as TGTGCTAGTGGTGTAGCAGGGTATGACTATGGCTACACCTTC. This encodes CASGVAGYDYGYTF.

The chain's CDR3 is CASSLTSGRVLSDTQYF. The CDR3 DNA reads TGCGCCAGCAGCTTAACTAGCGGGAGGGTTCTGTCAGATACGCAGTATTTT. V and J are TRBV5-1 and TRBJ2-3, with 13 bases identical to TRBD2. The CDR3 has 17 residues. Trimming at V came to 2 bases and at J to 4 bases, leaving 7 bases not matched to a gene. CDR1 is SGHRS and CDR2 is YFSETQ in the germline V gene. The full variable domain, with the rest looked up from reference TRBV5-1 and TRBJ2-3, is KAGVTQTPRYLIKTRGQQVTLSCSPISGHRSVSWYQQTPGQGLQFLFEYFSETQRNKGNFPGRFSGRQFSNSRSEMNVSTLELGDSALYLCASSLTSGRVLSDTQYFGPGTRLTVL.

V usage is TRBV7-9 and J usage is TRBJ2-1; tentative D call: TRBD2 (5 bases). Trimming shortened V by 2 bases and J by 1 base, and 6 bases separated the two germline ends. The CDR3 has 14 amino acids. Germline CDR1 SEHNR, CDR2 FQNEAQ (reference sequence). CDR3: CASSLTSSYNEQFF. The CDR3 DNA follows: TGTGCCAGCAGCTTAACTAGTTCCTACAATGAGCAGTTCTTC.

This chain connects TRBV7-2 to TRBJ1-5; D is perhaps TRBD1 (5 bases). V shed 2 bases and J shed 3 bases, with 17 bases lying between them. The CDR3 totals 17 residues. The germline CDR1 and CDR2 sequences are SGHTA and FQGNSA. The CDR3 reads CASSLFPPGDYNQPQHF. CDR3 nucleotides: TGTGCCAGCAGCTTATTCCCCCCGGGGGACTACAATCAGCCCCAGCATTTT.

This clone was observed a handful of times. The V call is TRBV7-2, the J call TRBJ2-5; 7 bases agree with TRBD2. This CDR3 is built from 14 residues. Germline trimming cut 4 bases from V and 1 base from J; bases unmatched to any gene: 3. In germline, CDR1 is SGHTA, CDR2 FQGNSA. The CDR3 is CASSSRLAQETQYF. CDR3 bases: TGTGCCAGCAGCTCCAGACTAGCCCAAGAGACCCAGTACTTC.

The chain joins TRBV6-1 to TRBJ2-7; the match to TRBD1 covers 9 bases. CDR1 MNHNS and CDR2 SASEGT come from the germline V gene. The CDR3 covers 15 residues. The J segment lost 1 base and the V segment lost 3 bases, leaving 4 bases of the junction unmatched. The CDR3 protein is CASSDRQGGSYEQYF. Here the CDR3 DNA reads TGTGCCAGCAGTGACCGACAGGGGGGTTCCTACGAGCAGTACTTC.

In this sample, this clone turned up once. CDR3 DNA: TGTGCCAGTAGTTACACAGGGTATGGTGTCAATGAGCAGTTCTTC. Amino acid sequence: CASSYTGYGVNEQFF. The chain has TRBV19 and TRBJ2-1, with D possibly TRBD1 on 6 matching bases. The CDR3 covers 15 residues. With 5 bases removed from V and 6 bases from J, the gap between germline ends came to 17 bases. The germline CDR1 and CDR2 sequences are LNHDA and SQIVND (reference sequence).

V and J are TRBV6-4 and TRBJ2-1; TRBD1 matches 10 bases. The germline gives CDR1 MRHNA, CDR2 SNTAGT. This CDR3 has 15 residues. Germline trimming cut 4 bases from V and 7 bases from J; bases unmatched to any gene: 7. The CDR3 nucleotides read TGTGCCAGCAGTGGGGAGACAGGGGGCTCGAATGAGCAGTTCTTC. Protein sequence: CASSGETGGSNEQFF.